This TCR beta chain was identified during a study of blood T cell repertoires in COVID-19. On the study more broadly: Collection of acute and convalescent COVID-19 samples took place in the United States, Italy and Spain. T cells, B-cell-depleted T cells, or PBMCs provided the cDNA or gDNA that served as material.

Germline lookup yields CDR1 SGHTA and CDR2 FQGNSA. The CDR3 has 15 residues. The J segment lost 5 bases and the V segment lost 5 bases, leaving 8 bases of the junction unmatched. Using immunoSEQ multiplex PCR, the repertoire was profiled, and TCRdb retains in-frame clones only, with some absent. The sample has some 500,000 clones; about 88% are singletons. Seattle's enrolled individuals joined amid active infection and were then monitored longitudinally. Sequencing was performed on peripheral blood. The chain joins TRBV7-2 to TRBJ1-2; 10 bases match TRBD1. The TCR was taken from a woman aged 45-65 years with COVID-19, enrolled during active disease. CDR3 residues: CASSVGTGVKYGYTF. The CDR3 DNA reads as TGTGCCAGCAGCGTAGGGACAGGGGTTAAATATGGCTACACCTTC.